This TCR beta chain is drawn from a study of blood T cells in healthy people across ages. Study-level findings and limits: Strongly correlated with naive T cell percentage was TCR beta diversity. Estimated diversity that came from one million T cells was considered an underestimate.

In its sample, this clonotype was seen a few times. Its antigen is still unknown. Germline CDR1 and CDR2: GTSNPN and SVGIG (reference sequence). The V gene lost 0 bases and the J gene lost 5 bases, with 5 bases spanning the gap. The CDR3 length is 13 residues. A second roughly 7 to 12 cycle PCR used barcoded and J-beta primers. Every cDNA molecule bore a tag from a template-switch adaptor containing 12 random nucleotides. Via MiXCR, TCRdb re-called the 5' RACE reads, giving one row per CDR3 protein. The sample has hundreds of thousands of distinct CDR3 sequences, roughly 30% seen once; the top ten hold 15% to 19%.

This TCR came from a woman of 80 years or more in good health. The chain links TRBV30 to TRBJ1-6; no reliable D call. The source material was blood. CDR3 residues: CAWSVNNNSPLHF. CDR3 nucleotide sequence: TGTGCCTGGAGTGTCAATAATAATTCACCCCTCCACTTT.